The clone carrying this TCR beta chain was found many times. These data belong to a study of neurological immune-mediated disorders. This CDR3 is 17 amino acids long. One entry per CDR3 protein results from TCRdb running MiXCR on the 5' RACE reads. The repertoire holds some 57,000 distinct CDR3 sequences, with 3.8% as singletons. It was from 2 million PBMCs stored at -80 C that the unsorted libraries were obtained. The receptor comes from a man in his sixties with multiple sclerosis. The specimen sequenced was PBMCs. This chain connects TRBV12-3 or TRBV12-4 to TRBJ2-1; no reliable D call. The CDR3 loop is CATEVGSRLGSYNEQFF. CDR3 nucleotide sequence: TGTGCGACCGAGGTGGGCAGCCGCCTTGGGTCCTACAATGAGCAGTTCTTC.